This T cell receptor beta chain comes out of a study of blood T cell repertoires in COVID-19. For the study at large: Specimens from acute and convalescent COVID-19 originated in the United States, Italy and Spain.

Living in 24 US areas, the participants were between 18 and 89 years of age. TCRdb's table, derived via immunoSEQ multiplex PCR, lists solely in-frame clones and lacks some. This sample has 150,000 to 200,000 clones, with 80% found just once. The sample comprised PBMCs or T cells enriched from blood (not recorded which). The origin of this receptor is a man in his forties who had recovered from COVID-19.

CDR3 amino acids: CACVGGVEAFF. DNA for the CDR3: TGTGCCTGCGTGGGAGGGGTAGAAGCTTTCTTT. The chain couples TRBV30 to TRBJ1-1, with D perhaps TRBD1 (5 bases). The CDR3 contains 11 residues. Germline V CDR1 and CDR2: GTSNPN, SVGIG (reference sequence). Trimming took off 6 bases at V and 8 bases at J, with 13 bases between the two ends. Looking up the rest from reference TRBV30 and TRBJ1-1 gives the full variable domain: SQTIHQWPATLVQPVGSPLSLECTVEGTSNPNLYWYRQAAGRGLQLLFYSVGIGQISSEVPQNLSASRPQDRQFILSSKKLLLSDSGFYLCACVGGVEAFFGQGTRLTVV.